This T cell receptor (beta chain) originates from a study of T cell responses to AZD1222 COVID-19 vaccine. TCRdb keeps only in-frame clones here, not all; method: immunoSEQ multiplex PCR. The sample includes 110,000 or so clones, approximately 90% of them seen just once. Study-level points and caveats: There were repertoire samples only from the period after the peak T cell response. Just five or six AZD1222 recipients were seropositive at baseline.

V was clipped by 8 bases and J by 2 bases; unmatched bases: 10. There are 15 residues in the CDR3. Germline CDR1 reads LGHDT; CDR2 reads YNNKEL (reference sequence). As for this clone: Its target is unknown.

The material was peripheral blood, obtained 28 days after the second AZD1222 dose. The chain joins TRBV3-1 (or the pseudogene TRBV3-2) to TRBJ2-3; 7 nucleotides match TRBD2. This clonotype was obtained from an adult who received the AZD1222 COVID-19 vaccine. This CDR3 is CASGFTGGPTDTQYF. The CDR3 region has the DNA TGTGCCAGCGGATTCACGGGGGGACCCACAGATACGCAGTATTTT.